The 24 T cell receptor beta chains in this list originate from one sample, sequenced in a study of T-cell memory formation after mild COVID-19. TCRdb used MiXCR to reprocess the 5' RACE reads, holding one entry per CDR3 protein. The sample holds roughly 110,000 distinct CDR3 sequences, about 15% seen once. The sequencing sample was made of PBMCs or a T cell subset sorted from them (not recorded which). Receptors were obtained from an adult woman who had mild COVID-19 (a few samples of this study predate the infection). Cell type and time point are not known.

A few counts support this clonotype. The V and J genes are TRBV6-5 and TRBJ1-1, with no clear D. This CDR3 spans 17 amino acids. Germline V gene data show CDR1 as MNHEY and CDR2 as SVGAGI. With 0 bases removed from V and 0 bases from J, the gap between germline ends came to 14 bases. CDR3 sequence (DNA): TGTGCCAGCAGTTACTCGATGGGAAGGGAGCTGAACACTGAAGCTTTCTTT. Protein: CASSYSMGRELNTEAFF.

This clonotype was observed a handful of times. The CDR3 nucleotides read TGTGCCAGCAGCTTAACCGGGCAGGGGGCCTACAATGAGCAGTTCTTC. This gives the protein CASSLTGQGAYNEQFF. This sequence joins TRBV7-3 and TRBJ2-1; 7 bases line up with TRBD1. This CDR3 contains 16 residues. From germline, CDR1 is SGHTA and CDR2 FQGTGA. The V and J ends lost 0 bases and 2 bases, in that order; junction bases with no gene match: 4.

This sequence joins TRBV30 and TRBJ2-2; D may be TRBD1 (5 bases). Trimming took 0 bases from V and 7 from J, leaving 9 bases between them. Germline CDR1 GTSNPN, CDR2 SVGIG (reference sequence). The CDR3 totals 13 residues. The CDR3 DNA follows: TGTGCCTGGAGTGTAGGGGCCGGCGGGGAGCTGTTTTTT. Translating gives CAWSVGAGGELFF.

This clonotype was detected a few times. CDR3 residues: CASSVGGSGELFF. The CDR3 DNA sequence: TGTGCCAGCAGCGTAGGGGGTTCCGGGGAGCTGTTTTTT. The genes are TRBV9 and TRBJ2-2, with D hard to call. Germline V gene sequence: CDR1 SGDLS, CDR2 YYNGEE. CDR3 length: 13 amino acids. V was pared by 0 bases and J by 6 bases, with 6 bases between.

The genes are TRBV11-3 and TRBJ1-1; D gene unclear. This CDR3 is built from 14 residues. Between the trimmed V and J ends, which lost 5 bases and 5 bases, there was a span of 15 bases. CDR1 and CDR2 (germline): SGHNT, YENEEA. This chain's CDR3 is CASSARGVATEAFF. Here the CDR3 DNA reads TGTGCCAGCAGCGCCCGTGGCGTTGCTACTGAAGCTTTCTTT. The full variable domain, rest sourced from reference TRBV11-3 and TRBJ1-1, is EAGVVQSPRYKIIEKKQPVAFWCNPISGHNTLYWYLQNLGQGPELLIRYENEEAVDDSQLPKDRFSAERLKGVDSTLKIQPAELGDSAVYLCASSARGVATEAFFGQGTRLTVV.

A word on this clonotype: At one end the junction does not follow the germline gene, possibly because of a read error. CDR3 sequence reads: CASSLRTSGSDQETQYF. The CDR3 DNA reads as TGTGCTAGCAGCTTACGGACTAGCGGGAGCGATCAAGAGACCCAGTACTTC. The chain uses TRBV7-7 and TRBJ2-5; 13 bases are a match to TRBD2. Germline V gene lookup returns CDR1 SSHAT and CDR2 FNYEAQ (reference sequence). This CDR3 is built from 17 residues.

The chain is built from TRBV20-1 and TRBJ2-7; TRBD1 might be the D (6 bases). The CDR3 has 13 residues. Germline V gene sequence: CDR1 DFQATT, CDR2 SNEGSKA (reference sequence). Trimming shortened V by 3 bases and J by 3 bases, and 12 bases separated the two germline ends. For the CDR3, the DNA is TGCAGTGCTAGGGGACACCCGAGCTACGAGCAGTACTTC. This sequence encodes CSARGHPSYEQYF.

This clonotype came up a few times. V usage is TRBV9 and J usage is TRBJ2-2; D unresolved. V gave up 7 bases and J gave up 4 bases, with 14 bases separating them. The CDR3 has 14 amino acids. CDR1 and CDR2 (germline): SGDLS, YYNGEE. CDR3 residues: CASARASGTGELFF. The CDR3 coding sequence is TGTGCCAGCGCGAGAGCTTCGGGCACCGGGGAGCTGTTTTTT.

This chain joins TRBV30 and TRBJ2-2; D not certain. CDR1 and CDR2 (germline): GTSNPN, SVGIG (reference sequence). This CDR3 is 11 amino acids long. The V end was cut by 2 bases, the J end by 3 bases, with 1 base between. This chain's CDR3 is CAWSHTGELFF. The CDR3 region has the DNA TGTGCCTGGAGTCACACCGGGGAGCTGTTTTTT. The complete variable domain, with remaining parts taken from reference TRBV30 and TRBJ2-2, reads SQTIHQWPATLVQPVGSPLSLECTVEGTSNPNLYWYRQAAGRGLQLLFYSVGIGQISSEVPQNLSASRPQDRQFILSSKKLLLSDSGFYLCAWSHTGELFFGEGSRLTVL.

In its sample, this clonotype was seen a few times. The chain is built from TRBV7-6 and TRBJ2-1, with 12 bases identical to TRBD2. This CDR3 region has 18 residues. V shed 5 bases, J shed 4 bases, and the junction held 12 bases outside the gene matches. Germline V gene data show CDR1 as SGHVS and CDR2 as FNYEAQ. For the CDR3, the DNA is TGTGCCAGCAGCAAGATTCCCGGGACTAGCGGGCCGTACAATGAGCAGTTCTTC. Amino acid sequence: CASSKIPGTSGPYNEQFF.

This clonotype came up once. CDR3 sequence: CSARDGAKGLSNEQFF. DNA for the CDR3: TGCAGTGCTAGAGACGGGGCGAAAGGGCTATCCAATGAGCAGTTCTTC. The chain carries TRBV20-1 and TRBJ2-1; either TRBD1 or TRBD2 may fit D (5 bases each). The CDR3 spans 16 residues. The V end lost 0 bases, the J end lost 6 bases, and 18 bases lay between the germline ends. The V gene's germline CDR1 is DFQATT and CDR2 SNEGSKA (reference sequence).

The rearrangement joins TRBV4-2 to TRBJ2-7; D perhaps matches TRBD2 (5 bases). The CDR3 runs to 19 residues. The V and J ends lost 1 base and 3 bases respectively, with 25 bases between them. Germline V gives CDR1 LGHNA, CDR2 YNFKEQ. The CDR3 DNA is TGTGCCAGCAGCCAAGGCGCCGGGGATCAGACACTTTACCACTACGAGCAGTACTTC. Amino acid sequence: CASSQGAGDQTLYHYEQYF.

This clonotype was seen more than once but under ten times. The chain combines TRBV21-1 with TRBJ2-6; the table calls TRBD1, which could not be checked here. TRBV21-1 is described as a pseudogene. This CDR3 contains 19 residues. CDR3 in DNA: TGTGCCAGCAGCAAAGACCGGCGACGAGGGGGTCCTGGGGCCAACGTCCTGACTTTC. This encodes CASSKDRRRGGPGANVLTF.

Here the CDR3 DNA reads TGTGCCAGCAGTTTTAATTCAAGGGAGACCCAGTACTTC. The encoded protein is CASSFNSRETQYF. This chain connects TRBV12-3 or TRBV12-4 to TRBJ2-5, with unresolved D. This CDR3 spans 13 amino acids. V was trimmed by 3 bases and J by 5 bases, leaving 10 bases between them.

At least ten counts were recorded for this clonotype. The V and J genes are TRBV20-1 and TRBJ1-2; unclear D gene. Trimming removed 6 bases at V and 2 bases at J, with 7 bases between. The CDR3 has 11 residues. Germline V gene sequence: CDR1 DFQATT, CDR2 SNEGSKA (reference sequence). The chain's CDR3 is CSARENYGYTF. The CDR3 nucleotides read TGCAGTGCGAGGGAAAACTATGGCTACACCTTC.

The chain uses TRBV20-1 and TRBJ2-1, with 8 bases that match TRBD2. With V trimmed by 6 bases and J by 7 bases, 5 bases remained unmatched. The V gene's germline CDR1 is DFQATT and CDR2 SNEGSKA (reference sequence). This CDR3 spans 12 amino acids. In DNA form, the CDR3 reads TGCAGTGCAGAAAGCGGGAGTAATGAGCAGTTCTTC. Protein product: CSAESGSNEQFF.

This clonotype appeared a few times. The chain has TRBV7-8 and TRBJ2-2, with 7 bases matching TRBD1. The CDR3 has 14 amino acids. CDR1 SGHVS and CDR2 FQNEAQ come from the germline V gene. The ends lost 11 bases at V and 0 bases at J; junction bases unmatched: 6. The CDR3 DNA reads as TGTGCCGACCCAGGGGGATCGAACACCGGGGAGCTGTTTTTT. Amino acids: CADPGGSNTGELFF. Drawing the rest from reference TRBV7-8 and TRBJ2-2, the complete variable domain is GAGVSQSPRYKVAKRGQDVALRCDPISGHVSLFWYQQALGQGPEFLTYFQNEAQLDKSGLPSDRFFAERPEGSVSTLKIQRTQQEDSAVYLCADPGGSNTGELFFGEGSRLTVL.

The CDR3 here is CASSFEVGIYNEQFF. CDR3 nucleotides: TGCGCCAGCAGCTTTGAGGTGGGGATATACAATGAGCAGTTCTTC. This sequence joins TRBV5-1 and TRBJ2-1; D is uncertain. CDR3 length: 15 residues. Germline V gives CDR1 SGHRS, CDR2 YFSETQ. V lost 2 bases, J lost 4 bases, and 13 bases lay in between.

CDR3 DNA: TGTGCCAGCAGCTTAGAAGCCTACAATGAGCAGTTCTTC. Amino acids: CASSLEAYNEQFF. V gene TRBV11-2 combines with J gene TRBJ2-1; D gene uncertain. The CDR3 loop spans 13 amino acids. Trimming left V 0 bases short and J 2 bases short, with 2 bases between. Per germline, CDR1 SGHAT and CDR2 FQNNGV.

V is TRBV19 and J is TRBJ1-1; no definite D call. Germline V lookup: CDR1 LNHDA, CDR2 SQIVND (reference sequence). The CDR3 sequence is 13 residues long. V lost 0 bases to trimming and J lost 5 bases, with 7 bases between them. CDR3 DNA sequence: TGTGCCAGTAGTATAGATAAAGGAACTGAAGCTTTCTTT. The encoded protein is CASSIDKGTEAFF.

The chain is built from TRBV11-2 and TRBJ2-7; 9 bases fit TRBD1. CDR3 length: 13 residues. V lost 3 bases and J lost 7; bases outside the gene matches: 4. The V gene's germline CDR1 is SGHAT and CDR2 FQNNGV. The DNA for the CDR3 is TGTGCCAGCAGCTTTGGACAGGGGCCGGAGCAGTACTTC. It specifies CASSFGQGPEQYF. The full variable domain, with the rest looked up from reference TRBV11-2 and TRBJ2-7, is EAGVAQSPRYKIIEKRQSVAFWCNPISGHATLYWYQQILGQGPKLLIQFQNNGVVDDSQLPKDRFSAERLKGVDSTLKIQPAKLEDSAVYLCASSFGQGPEQYFGPGTRLTVT.

This clonotype showed up just a few times. The J gene is TRBJ2-1, the V gene TRBV4-1; 10 positions agree with TRBD2. V shed 5 bases and J 2 bases; nucleotides not matched to a gene: 6. This CDR3 is built from 16 residues. Germline assignment: CDR1 MGHRA and CDR2 YSYEKL. Written as DNA, the CDR3 is TGCGCCAGCAGCGTCGACCTAGCGGGAGCCTACAATGAGCAGTTCTTC. Amino acid sequence: CASSVDLAGAYNEQFF.

This clonotype is termed medium-sized. The gene calls are TRBV7-6 and TRBJ2-7, with TRBD2 matching 9 bases. The germline gives CDR1 SGHVS, CDR2 FNYEAQ. The junction had 7 bases not matched to a gene; V was cut back by 5 bases and J by 2 bases. The CDR3 has 15 residues. DNA for the CDR3: TGTGCCAGCAGCCAGGGTAGCGGGGGAACCTACGAGCAGTACTTC. Its protein is CASSQGSGGTYEQYF.

This clonotype has more than one count but fewer than ten. This rearrangement joins TRBV7-9 to TRBJ1-1; tentative D call: TRBD1 (5 bases). V was clipped by 1 base and J by 1 base, with 7 bases between them. The CDR3 length is 14 residues. Germline values: CDR1 SEHNR, CDR2 FQNEAQ (reference sequence). CDR3 residues: CASSLGQPNTEAFF. The CDR3 nucleotides are TGTGCCAGCAGCTTAGGACAGCCGAACACTGAAGCTTTCTTT.